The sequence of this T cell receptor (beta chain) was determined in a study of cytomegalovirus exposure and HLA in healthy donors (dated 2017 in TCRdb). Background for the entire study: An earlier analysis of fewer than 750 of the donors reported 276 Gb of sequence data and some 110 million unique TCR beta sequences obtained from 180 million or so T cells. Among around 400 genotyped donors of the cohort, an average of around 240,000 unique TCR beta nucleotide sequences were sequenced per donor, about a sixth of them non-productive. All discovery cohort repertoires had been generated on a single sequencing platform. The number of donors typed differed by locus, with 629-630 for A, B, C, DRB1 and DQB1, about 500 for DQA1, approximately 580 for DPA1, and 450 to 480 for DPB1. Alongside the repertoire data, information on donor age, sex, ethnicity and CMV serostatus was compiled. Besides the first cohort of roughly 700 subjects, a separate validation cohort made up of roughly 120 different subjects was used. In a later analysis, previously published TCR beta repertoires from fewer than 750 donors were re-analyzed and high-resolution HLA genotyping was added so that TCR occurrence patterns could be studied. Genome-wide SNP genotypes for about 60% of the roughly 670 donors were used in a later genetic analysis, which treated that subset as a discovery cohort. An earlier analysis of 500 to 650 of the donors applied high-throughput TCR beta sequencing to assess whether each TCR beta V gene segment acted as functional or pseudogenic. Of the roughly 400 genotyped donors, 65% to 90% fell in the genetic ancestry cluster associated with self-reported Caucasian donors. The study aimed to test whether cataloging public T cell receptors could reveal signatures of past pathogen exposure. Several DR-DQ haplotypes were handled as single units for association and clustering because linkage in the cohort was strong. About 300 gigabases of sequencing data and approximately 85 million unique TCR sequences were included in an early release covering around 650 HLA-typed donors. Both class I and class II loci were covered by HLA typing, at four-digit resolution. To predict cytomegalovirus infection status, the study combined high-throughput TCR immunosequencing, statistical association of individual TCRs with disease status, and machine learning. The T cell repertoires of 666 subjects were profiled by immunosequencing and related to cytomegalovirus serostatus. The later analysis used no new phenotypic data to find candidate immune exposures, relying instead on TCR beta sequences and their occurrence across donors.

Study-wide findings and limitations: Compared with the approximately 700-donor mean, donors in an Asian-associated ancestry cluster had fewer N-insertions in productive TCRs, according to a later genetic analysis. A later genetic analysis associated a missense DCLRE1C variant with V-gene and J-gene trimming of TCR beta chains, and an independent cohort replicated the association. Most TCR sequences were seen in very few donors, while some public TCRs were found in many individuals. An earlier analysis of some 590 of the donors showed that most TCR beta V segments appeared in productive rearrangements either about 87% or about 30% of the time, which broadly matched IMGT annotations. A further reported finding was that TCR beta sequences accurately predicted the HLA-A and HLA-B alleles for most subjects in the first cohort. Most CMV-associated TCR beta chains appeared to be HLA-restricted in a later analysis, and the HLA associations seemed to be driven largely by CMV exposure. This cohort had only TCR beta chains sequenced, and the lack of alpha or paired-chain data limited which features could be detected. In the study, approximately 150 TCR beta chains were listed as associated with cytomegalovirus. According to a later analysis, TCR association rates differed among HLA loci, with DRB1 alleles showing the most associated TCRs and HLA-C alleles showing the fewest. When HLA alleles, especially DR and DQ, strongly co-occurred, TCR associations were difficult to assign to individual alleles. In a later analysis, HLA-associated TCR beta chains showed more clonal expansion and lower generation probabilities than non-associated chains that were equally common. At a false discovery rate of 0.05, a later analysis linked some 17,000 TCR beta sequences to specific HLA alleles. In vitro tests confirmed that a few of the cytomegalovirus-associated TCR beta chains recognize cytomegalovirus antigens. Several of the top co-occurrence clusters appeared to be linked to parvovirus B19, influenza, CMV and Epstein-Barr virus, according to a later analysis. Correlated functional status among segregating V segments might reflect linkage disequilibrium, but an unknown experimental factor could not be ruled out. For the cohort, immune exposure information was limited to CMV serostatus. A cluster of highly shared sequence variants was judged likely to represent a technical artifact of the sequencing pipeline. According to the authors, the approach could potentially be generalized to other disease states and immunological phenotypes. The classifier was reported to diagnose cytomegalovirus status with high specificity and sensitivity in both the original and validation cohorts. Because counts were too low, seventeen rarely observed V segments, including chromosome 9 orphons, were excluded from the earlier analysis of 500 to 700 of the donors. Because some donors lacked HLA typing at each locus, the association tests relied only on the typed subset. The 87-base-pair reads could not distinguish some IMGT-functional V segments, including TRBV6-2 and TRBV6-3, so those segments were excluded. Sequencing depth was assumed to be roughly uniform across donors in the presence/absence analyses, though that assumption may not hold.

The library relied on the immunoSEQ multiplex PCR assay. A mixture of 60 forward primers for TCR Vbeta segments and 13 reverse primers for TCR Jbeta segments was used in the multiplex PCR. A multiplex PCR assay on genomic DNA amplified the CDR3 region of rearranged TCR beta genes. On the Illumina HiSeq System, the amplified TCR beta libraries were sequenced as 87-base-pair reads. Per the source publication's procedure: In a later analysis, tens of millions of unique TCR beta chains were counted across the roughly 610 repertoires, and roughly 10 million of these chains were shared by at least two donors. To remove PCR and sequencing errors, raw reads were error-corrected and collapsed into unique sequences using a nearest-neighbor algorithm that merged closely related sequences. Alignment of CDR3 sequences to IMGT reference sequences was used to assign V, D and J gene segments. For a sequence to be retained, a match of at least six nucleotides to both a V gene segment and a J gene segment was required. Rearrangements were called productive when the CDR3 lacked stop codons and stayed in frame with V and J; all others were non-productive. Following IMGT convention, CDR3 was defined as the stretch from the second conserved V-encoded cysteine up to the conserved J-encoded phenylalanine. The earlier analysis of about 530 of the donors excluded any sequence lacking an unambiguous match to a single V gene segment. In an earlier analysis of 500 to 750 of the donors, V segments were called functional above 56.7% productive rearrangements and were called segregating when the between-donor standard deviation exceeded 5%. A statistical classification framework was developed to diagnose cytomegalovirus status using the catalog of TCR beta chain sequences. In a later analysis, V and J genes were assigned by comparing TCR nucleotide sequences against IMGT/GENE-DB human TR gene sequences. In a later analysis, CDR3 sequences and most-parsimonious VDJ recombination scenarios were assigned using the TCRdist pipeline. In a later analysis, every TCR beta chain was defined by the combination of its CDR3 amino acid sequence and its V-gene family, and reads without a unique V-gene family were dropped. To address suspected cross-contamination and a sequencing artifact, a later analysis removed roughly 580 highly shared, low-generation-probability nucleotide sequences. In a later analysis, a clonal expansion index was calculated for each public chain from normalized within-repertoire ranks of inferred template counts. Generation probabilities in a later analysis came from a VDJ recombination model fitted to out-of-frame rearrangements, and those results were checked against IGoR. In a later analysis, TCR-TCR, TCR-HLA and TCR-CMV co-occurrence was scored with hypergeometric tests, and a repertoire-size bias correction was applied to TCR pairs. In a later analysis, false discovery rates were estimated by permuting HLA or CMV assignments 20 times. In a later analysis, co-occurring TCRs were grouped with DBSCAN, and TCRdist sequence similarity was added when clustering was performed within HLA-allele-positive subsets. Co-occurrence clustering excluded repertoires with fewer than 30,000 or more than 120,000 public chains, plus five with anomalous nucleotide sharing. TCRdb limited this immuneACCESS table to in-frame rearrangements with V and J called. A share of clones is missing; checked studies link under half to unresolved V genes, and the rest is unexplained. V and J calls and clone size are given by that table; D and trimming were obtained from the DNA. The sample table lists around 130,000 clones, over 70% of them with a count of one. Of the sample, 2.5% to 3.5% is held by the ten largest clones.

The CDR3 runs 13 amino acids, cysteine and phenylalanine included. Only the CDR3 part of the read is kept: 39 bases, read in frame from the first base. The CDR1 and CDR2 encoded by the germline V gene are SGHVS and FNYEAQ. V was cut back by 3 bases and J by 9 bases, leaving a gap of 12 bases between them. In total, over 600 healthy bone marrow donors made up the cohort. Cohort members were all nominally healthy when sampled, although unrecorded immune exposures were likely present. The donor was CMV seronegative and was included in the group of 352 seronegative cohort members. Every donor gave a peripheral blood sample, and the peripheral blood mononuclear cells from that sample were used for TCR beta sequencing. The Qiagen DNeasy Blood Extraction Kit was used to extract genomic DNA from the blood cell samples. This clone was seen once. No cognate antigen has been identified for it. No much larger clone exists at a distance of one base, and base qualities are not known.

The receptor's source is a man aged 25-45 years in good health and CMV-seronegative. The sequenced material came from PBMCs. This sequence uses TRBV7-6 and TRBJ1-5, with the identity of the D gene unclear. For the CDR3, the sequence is CASSFERSGPQHF. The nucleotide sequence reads TGTGCCAGCAGCTTCGAGAGGTCTGGGCCCCAGCATTTT.